The sample holds one count of the clone carrying this T cell receptor (beta chain). The antigen remains undetermined. The germline V gene encodes CDR1 SGHRS and CDR2 YFSETQ. The V and J ends lost 5 bases and 1 base, in that order; junction bases with no gene match: 10. This CDR3 has 18 residues. These data originate in a study of shared clonotypes between healthy human individuals. For the study at large: A donor's plate count was three for CD4 naive and three for CD4 memory; CD8 naive had two and CD8 memory one.

Investigators divided CD4+ cells into CD45RA+ naive and CD45RA-negative memory subsets. The study's findings and limits: In several donors, around 5% of naive CD4 clonotypes appeared in common.

It was 150 to 250 ng DNA, 30,000 or so T cell genomes, that sorted-subset replicate PCRs used. Clones were read by immunoSEQ multiplex PCR, and TCRdb kept only the in-frame ones, dropping some. The sample records some 2.4 million clones, 93% being singletons. The TCR sequence derives from a young man in good health. Some clones in this sample may be carry-over from other donors' samples. This sequence joins TRBV5-1 and TRBJ2-3; 13 bases agree with TRBD2. The sample comprised naive CD4+ T cells from PBMCs. Subset here: CD45RA+ positively selected. The CDR3 bases are TGCGCCAGCAGGTCCGGGACTAGCGGGGACGGTGGCACAGATACGCAGTATTTT. Protein sequence: CASRSGTSGDGGTDTQYF. Drawing the rest from reference TRBV5-1 and TRBJ2-3, the complete variable domain is KAGVTQTPRYLIKTRGQQVTLSCSPISGHRSVSWYQQTPGQGLQFLFEYFSETQRNKGNFPGRFSGRQFSNSRSEMNVSTLELGDSALYLCASRSGTSGDGGTDTQYFGPGTRLTVL.